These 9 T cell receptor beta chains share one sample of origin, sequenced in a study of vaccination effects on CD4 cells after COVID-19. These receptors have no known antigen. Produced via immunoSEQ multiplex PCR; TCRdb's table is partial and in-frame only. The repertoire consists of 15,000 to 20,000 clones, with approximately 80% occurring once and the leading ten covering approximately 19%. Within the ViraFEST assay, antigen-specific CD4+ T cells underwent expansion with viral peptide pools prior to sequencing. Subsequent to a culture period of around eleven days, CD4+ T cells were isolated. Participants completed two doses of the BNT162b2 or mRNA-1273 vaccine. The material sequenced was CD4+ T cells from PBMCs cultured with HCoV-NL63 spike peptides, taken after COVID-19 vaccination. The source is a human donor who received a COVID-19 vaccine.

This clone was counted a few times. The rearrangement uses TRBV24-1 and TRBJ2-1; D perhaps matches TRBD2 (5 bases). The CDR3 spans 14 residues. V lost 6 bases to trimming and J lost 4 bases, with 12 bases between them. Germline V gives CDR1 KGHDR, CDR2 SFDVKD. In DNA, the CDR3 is TGTGCCACCAGTTCCAGCGGCCTTTACAATGAGCAGTTCTTC. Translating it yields CATSSSGLYNEQFF.

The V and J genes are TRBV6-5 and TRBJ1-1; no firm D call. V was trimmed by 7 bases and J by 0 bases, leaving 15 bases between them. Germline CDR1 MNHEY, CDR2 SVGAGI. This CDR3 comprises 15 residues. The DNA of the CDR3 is TGTGCCAGCACCCCTCGGGCGAAGATGAACACTGAAGCTTTCTTT. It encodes CASTPRAKMNTEAFF.

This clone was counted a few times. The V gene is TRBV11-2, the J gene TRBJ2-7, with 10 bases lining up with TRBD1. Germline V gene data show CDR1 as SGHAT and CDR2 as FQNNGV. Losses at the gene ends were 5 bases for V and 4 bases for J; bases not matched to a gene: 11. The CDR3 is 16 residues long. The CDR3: CASSRNPGQGRYEQYF. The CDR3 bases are TGTGCCAGCAGCCGGAACCCGGGACAGGGGAGGTACGAGCAGTACTTC.

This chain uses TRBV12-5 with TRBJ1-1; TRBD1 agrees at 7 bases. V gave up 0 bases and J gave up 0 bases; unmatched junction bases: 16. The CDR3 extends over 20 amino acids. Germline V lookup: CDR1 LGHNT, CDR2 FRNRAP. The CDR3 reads CASGLVLGRGGIFMNTEAFF. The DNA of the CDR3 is TGTGCTAGTGGTTTGGTACTTGGCAGGGGGGGTATTTTCATGAACACTGAAGCTTTCTTT.

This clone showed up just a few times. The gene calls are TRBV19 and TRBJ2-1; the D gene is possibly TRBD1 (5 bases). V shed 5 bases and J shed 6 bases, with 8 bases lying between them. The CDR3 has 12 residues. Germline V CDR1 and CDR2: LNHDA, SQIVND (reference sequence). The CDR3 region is CASSRQSNEQFF. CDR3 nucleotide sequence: TGTGCCAGTAGTCGACAGAGCAATGAGCAGTTCTTC.

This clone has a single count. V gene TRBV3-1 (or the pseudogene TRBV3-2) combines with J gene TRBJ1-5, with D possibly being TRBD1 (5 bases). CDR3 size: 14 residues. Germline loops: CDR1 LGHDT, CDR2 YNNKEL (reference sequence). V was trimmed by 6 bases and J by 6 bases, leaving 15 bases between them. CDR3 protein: CASSPIRGGQPQHF. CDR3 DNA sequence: TGTGCCAGCAGTCCCATCCGGGGGGGTCAGCCCCAGCATTTT.

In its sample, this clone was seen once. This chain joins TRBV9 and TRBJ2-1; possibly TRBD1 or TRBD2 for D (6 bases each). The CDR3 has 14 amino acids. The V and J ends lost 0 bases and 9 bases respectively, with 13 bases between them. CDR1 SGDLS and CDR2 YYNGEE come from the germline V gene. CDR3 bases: TGTGCCAGCAGCGTAGGGGGGGCCGGGGTTGAGCAGTTCTTC. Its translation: CASSVGGAGVEQFF.

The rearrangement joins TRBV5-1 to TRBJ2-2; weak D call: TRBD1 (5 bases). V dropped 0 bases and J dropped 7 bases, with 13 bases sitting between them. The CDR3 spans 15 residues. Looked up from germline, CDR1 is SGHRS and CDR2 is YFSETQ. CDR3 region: CASSLEAGSIGELFF. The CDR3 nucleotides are TGCGCCAGCAGCTTGGAGGCAGGGTCTATCGGGGAGCTGTTTTTT.

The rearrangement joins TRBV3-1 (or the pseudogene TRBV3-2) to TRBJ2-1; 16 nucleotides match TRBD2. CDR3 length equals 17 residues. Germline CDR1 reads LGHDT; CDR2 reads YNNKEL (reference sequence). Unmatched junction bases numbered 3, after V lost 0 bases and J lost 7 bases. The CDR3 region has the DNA TGTGCCAGCAGCCAAGAGGGACTAGCGGGAGGGCCGAATGAGCAGTTCTTC. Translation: CASSQEGLAGGPNEQFF.